The 2 T cell receptor beta chains presented below share a single source sample, sequenced in a study of PD-L1 blockade in urothelial cancer. Sequenced by immunoSEQ multiplex PCR; TCRdb stores in-frame clones only, minus some. The sample holds roughly 120,000 clones; more than 85% are singletons and the top ten take roughly 1.8%. This sample's time point: peripheral blood 6 weeks after treatment start. Specimen: PBMCs, collected around atezolizumab (anti-PD-L1) treatment. The source is a man aged 55-75 years with urothelial cancer.

The gene calls are TRBV6-6 and TRBJ2-5, with D possibly matching TRBD2 (6 bases). Trimming shortened V by 4 bases and J by 4 bases, and 13 bases separated the two germline ends. CDR1 is MNHNY, CDR2 SVGAGI, per germline (reference sequence). The length of the CDR3 is 14 residues. The CDR3 DNA reads TGTGCCAGCAGTTGGCGGGATCAAGGAGAGACCCAGTACTTC. Amino acid sequence: CASSWRDQGETQYF.

The rearrangement uses TRBV7-9 and TRBJ1-1; 8 bases line up with TRBD1. With 3 bases clipped from V and 4 bases from J, the junction kept 10 bases outside the gene matches. The CDR3 has 16 amino acids. The germline V gene has CDR1 SEHNR and CDR2 FQNEAQ (reference sequence). The CDR3 reads CASSLNRGFLGTEAFF. CDR3 nucleotide sequence: TGTGCCAGCAGCTTGAACAGGGGGTTCCTGGGCACTGAAGCTTTCTTT.